The present entry profiles one T cell receptor (beta chain) with its context. No antigen is known for it. No much larger clone exists at a distance of one base, and base qualities are not known. CDR1 SGHTA and CDR2 FQGTGA are derived from the germline V gene. There are 14 amino acids in the CDR3, from cysteine to phenylalanine inclusive. The CDR3 DNA has 42 bases and is translated from base 1. Trimming accounts for 5 bases at V and 5 bases at J, while the number of junction bases matched to no gene is 9. These data are taken from a study of OX40 agonist ivuxolimab in advanced cancers. Background for the entire study: Ivuxolimab was a fully human IgG2 agonistic monoclonal antibody targeting the costimulatory receptor OX40 (CD134). Intravenous ivuxolimab was administered to patients every 2 weeks at six dose levels: 0.01, 0.1, 0.3, 1.5, 3 and 10 mg/kg. Among the roughly 52 dose-escalation patients, approximately 20 had hepatocellular carcinoma, 15 or so melanoma, 9 renal cell carcinoma and 9 head and neck cancer. The dose-escalation cohort was almost 85% male with a mean age of 60 years, ranging from 23 to 79. Patients were allowed to have had prior anti-PD-1, anti-PD-L1 or anti-CTLA-4 therapy, and approximately 40% of the dose-escalation patients had been treated with checkpoint inhibitors. Three dose-escalation patients achieved partial responses, one with hepatocellular carcinoma and two with cutaneous melanoma. The point of sequencing TCRbeta in the periphery was to test whether ivuxolimab changed TCR sequence diversity and drove clonal T-cell expansion. The paper reports the monotherapy dose-escalation portion (N of about 51 patients) of the phase I ivuxolimab trial. Overall study results and their limits: At doses of 0.1 to 3.0 mg/kg, clonal expansion of both CD4+ and CD8+ T cells in blood was seen between baseline and week 6. In the 0.1-3.0 mg/kg groups, partial responders were among the patients with the lowest normalized peripheral clonal expansion, particularly in CD8+ T cells. The antigen specificity of the peripheral T cells that underwent clonal expansion was not determined. After ivuxolimab, CD8+ T cells had more expanded clones than CD4+ T cells on average. Low levels of normalized T-cell clonal expansion were also seen in some nonresponding patients.

The trial excluded patients who had a history of autoimmune disease or were on systemic immunosuppression. Peripheral blood for TCR sequencing was collected from all dose cohorts at baseline, on cycle 4 day 1, and on cycle 7 day 1. Samples came from an open-label, multicenter, first-in-human phase I dose-escalation trial of ivuxolimab. Adults with locally advanced or metastatic head and neck squamous cell, hepatocellular, melanoma or renal cell carcinoma were enrolled in the trial. Before TCR sequencing, CD4+ T cells and CD8+ T cells were sorted from peripheral blood as separate populations. For sequencing of the TCRbeta CDR3 region, genomic DNA was extracted from the sorted cells. TCRbeta CDR3 regions were sequenced using the immunoSEQ Assay. TCRdb limited this immuneACCESS table to in-frame rearrangements with V and J called. A share of clones is missing; checked studies link under half to unresolved V genes, and the rest is unexplained. Across this sample there are approximately 41,000 clones, with 89% seen only once. The top ten clones comprise under 0.65% of the sample.

The sample in question was CD4+ or CD8+ T cells sorted from blood, obtained in a trial of the OX40 agonist ivuxolimab. The clonotype originates from an adult with an advanced solid tumor such as melanoma, head and neck, liver or kidney cancer. The chain is assembled from TRBV7-3 and TRBJ2-7; 7 bases in the junction line up with TRBD1. The bases are TGTGCCAGCAGCGCTGGGACAGCTGGGAACGAGCAGTACTTC. This yields the protein CASSAGTAGNEQYF.